The entry below gives a single TCR beta chain sequence along with its context. V shed 0 bases and J 5 bases; nucleotides not matched to a gene: 5. In germline, CDR1 is SGHNT, CDR2 YYREEE (reference sequence). CDR3 length equals 15 residues. Under the authors' procedure: Amplification with reference gene primers provided the estimates of nucleated cell counts. Produced via immunoSEQ multiplex PCR; TCRdb's table is partial and in-frame only. The V and J calls and the clone size are those of that table, but D and trimming were determined from the DNA. The sample carries about 410,000 clones, roughly nine tenths recorded once. The data originate from a study of blood T cell repertoires in COVID-19. The overall study: T cells, B-cell-depleted T cells, or PBMCs supplied cDNA or gDNA.

Assignment of participants to cohorts was predicated upon participant-reported clinical history. The chain employs TRBV5-4 and TRBJ1-1, with 9 bases aligning to TRBD1. The source of this sequence is a woman under 40 who had recovered from COVID-19. The sequencing sample was made of PBMCs or T cells enriched from blood (not recorded which). CDR3 loop: CASSLDRGLGTEAFF. The CDR3 DNA is TGTGCCAGCAGCTTGGACAGGGGGCTGGGAACTGAAGCTTTCTTT.